This T cell receptor beta chain was found in a study of blood T cells in healthy people across ages. Findings and limits, study-wide: In these data, TCR beta diversity tracked strongly with naive T cell percentage. Per million T cells, the diversity of TCR beta decreased roughly linearly as age advanced.

Germline V gene data show CDR1 as SGHRS and CDR2 as YFSETQ. V shed 5 bases and J 5 bases; nucleotides not matched to a gene: 8. CDR3 length equals 14 residues. Using a J-beta primer mix together with a sample-barcoded 5' primer, a second PCR was run for about 6 to 12 cycles. All cDNA molecules were each tagged by a template-switch adaptor with 12 random nucleotides. MiXCR was run by TCRdb on the 5' RACE reads, yielding one entry per CDR3 protein. This sample yields some 710,000 distinct CDR3 sequences, of which about 45% are seen a single time; around a sixth belongs to the top ten. This clonotype appeared a few times. The antigen remains unidentified. Total RNA extracted from each sample amounted to at least 6 micrograms.

The TCR originated in a man older than 75 in good health. Sequencing input: blood. This sequence joins TRBV5-1 and TRBJ2-5, with 8 nucleotides matching TRBD1. This CDR3 reads CASRDYRGDETQYF. As DNA, the CDR3 is TGCGCCAGCAGGGATTACAGGGGGGACGAGACCCAGTACTTC.